Reported below is one T cell receptor (beta chain). This entry belongs to a study of blood T cells in healthy people across ages. The use of a sample-barcoded 5' primer and a J-beta primer mix characterized a second PCR of roughly 7 to 11 cycles. TCRdb re-analysed the 5' RACE reads in MiXCR, keeping a single row per CDR3 protein. Of hundreds of thousands of distinct CDR3 sequences listed, roughly 40% are singletons. This receptor was obtained from a man younger than 35 in good health. Sequencing was carried out using blood.

CDR3: CASMNIYNTSTDTQYF. CDR3 bases: TGTGCCAGCATGAATATTTACAACACCAGCACAGATACGCAGTATTTT. The V call is TRBV5-5, the J call TRBJ2-3; D gene unclear. The CDR3 spans 16 residues. In germline, CDR1 is SGHKS, CDR2 YYEKEE (reference sequence). V lost 6 bases to trimming and J lost 0 bases, with 17 bases between them.